The present T cell receptor (beta chain) was sequenced within a study of T-cell reconstitution after alpha-beta-depleted transplantation in children. Study conclusions and caveats: There were reportedly several hundred expanded graft clones from which alpha-beta T cells came about two months after transplant.

Unique molecular identifiers were built into the TCRbeta library. TCRdb analysed the PCR reads with MiXCR anew, one entry per CDR3 protein. The sample lists about 440,000 distinct CDR3 sequences, 43% occurring once. Notes on this clonotype: Antigen unknown.

The length of the CDR3 is 15 residues. The V gene end was trimmed by 3 bases and the J gene end by 9 bases; junction bases not matched to a gene: 6. The V gene's germline CDR1 is MNHEY and CDR2 SMNVEV (reference sequence). The clonotype was recovered from a girl aged 2 to 10 with aplastic anemia, due to receive a stem cell transplant. The rearrangement links TRBV27 to TRBJ2-1, with 12 bases lining up with TRBD1. Sequenced here: PBMCs, sampled before TCRalphabeta/CD19-depleted stem cell transplant. CDR3 sequence (DNA): TGTGCCAGCAGTTTCCGGGACAGGGGGCGCGGTGAGCAGTTCTTC. This codes for CASSFRDRGRGEQFF.